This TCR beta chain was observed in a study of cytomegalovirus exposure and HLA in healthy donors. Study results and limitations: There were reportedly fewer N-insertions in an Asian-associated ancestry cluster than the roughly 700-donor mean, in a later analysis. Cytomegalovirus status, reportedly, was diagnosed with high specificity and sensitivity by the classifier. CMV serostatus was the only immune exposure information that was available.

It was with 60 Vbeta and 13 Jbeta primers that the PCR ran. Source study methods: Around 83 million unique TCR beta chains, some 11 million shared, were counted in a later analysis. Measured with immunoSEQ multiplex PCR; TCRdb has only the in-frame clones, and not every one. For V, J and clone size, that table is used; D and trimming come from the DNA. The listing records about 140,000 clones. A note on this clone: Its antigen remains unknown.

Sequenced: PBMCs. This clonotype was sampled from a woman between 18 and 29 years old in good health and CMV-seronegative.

The CDR3 here is CASRPWTQNTEAFF. The CDR3 nucleotides are TGTGCCAGCAGACCTTGGACACAGAACACTGAAGCTTTCTTT. V gene TRBV28 combines with J gene TRBJ1-1, with TRBD1 as a possible D gene (5 bases). Deletions cut 6 bases from V and 1 base from J, with 12 bases between. CDR1 is MDHEN, CDR2 SYDVKM, per germline. The CDR3 spans 14 residues.